This T cell receptor (beta chain) was sequenced in a study of Ad26.COV2.S vaccination and SARS-CoV-2 variants. In this sample, this clone turned up a few times. The treatment was: over 15 received Ad26.COV2.S at low or high dose, single or two shots; 5 received placebo; per-sample allocation not given. The investigators took samples on day 63 after the first vaccine or placebo injection. This CDR3 region has 16 residues. With 3 bases clipped from V and 2 bases from J, the junction kept 7 bases outside the gene matches. CDR1 and CDR2 (germline): LNHDA, SQIVND (reference sequence). TCRdb's copy holds only in-frame clones and misses some; the assay was immunoSEQ multiplex PCR. This table holds about 350,000 clones, 88% found once.

This chain links TRBV19 with TRBJ1-5; 7 nucleotides agree with TRBD1. This clonotype was obtained from a person between 18 and 60 years old who received the Ad26.COV2.S COVID-19 vaccine or a placebo. This material consisted of peripheral blood, taken in a trial of Ad26.COV2.S vaccine versus placebo. The CDR3 DNA is TGTGCCAGTAGTATTTACTCCCAGGGGGGCAATCAGCCCCAGCATTTT. Amino acid sequence: CASSIYSQGGNQPQHF.